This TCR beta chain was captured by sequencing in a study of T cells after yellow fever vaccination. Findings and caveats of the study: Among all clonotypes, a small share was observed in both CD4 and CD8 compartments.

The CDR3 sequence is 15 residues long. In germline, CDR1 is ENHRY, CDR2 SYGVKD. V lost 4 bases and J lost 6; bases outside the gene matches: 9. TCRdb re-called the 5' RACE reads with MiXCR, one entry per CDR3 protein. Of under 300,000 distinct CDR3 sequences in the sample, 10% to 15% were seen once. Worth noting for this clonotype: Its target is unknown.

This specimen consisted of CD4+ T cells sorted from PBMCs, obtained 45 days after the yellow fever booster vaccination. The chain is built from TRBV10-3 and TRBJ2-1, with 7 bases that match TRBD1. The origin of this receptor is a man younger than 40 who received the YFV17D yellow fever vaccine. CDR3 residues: CAISVGKGAGNEQFF. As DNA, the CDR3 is TGTGCCATCAGTGTCGGTAAGGGGGCGGGCAATGAGCAGTTCTTC.